This T cell receptor (beta chain) emerged from a study of T cells in Graves' hyperthyroidism and ophthalmopathy. RNA transcripts gave rise to amplified TCR beta CDR3 regions. With the HTBI primer set, the TCR CDR3 went through a first round of RT-PCR. TCRdb passed the multiplex PCR reads through MiXCR, listing each CDR3 protein once. In the table there are about 530,000 distinct CDR3 sequences, under 20% of which are singletons. Uncontrolled infection, other autoimmune disease, pregnancy and lactation each barred patients from inclusion. Fresh peripheral blood, around 11 ml of it, supplied the PBMCs. Germline CDR1 is DFQATT and CDR2 is SNEGSKA (reference sequence). The CDR3 is 14 residues long. Deletions cut 3 bases from V and 3 bases from J, with 12 bases between. Regarding this clonotype: Its antigen is unknown.

The study's findings and limits: The model identified upcoming ophthalmopathy a median about six months ahead of onset. In blood, most of the thyroid clonotypes expanded above 0.001 were also present.

Sequences were obtained from blood. The V call is TRBV20-1, the J call TRBJ2-1; D may be TRBD2 (7 bases). This TCR was sampled from a woman younger than 35 with Graves' ophthalmopathy. This chain's CDR3 is CSARGGAVYNEQFF. CDR3 DNA sequence: TGCAGTGCTAGGGGGGGGGCGGTCTACAATGAGCAGTTCTTC.